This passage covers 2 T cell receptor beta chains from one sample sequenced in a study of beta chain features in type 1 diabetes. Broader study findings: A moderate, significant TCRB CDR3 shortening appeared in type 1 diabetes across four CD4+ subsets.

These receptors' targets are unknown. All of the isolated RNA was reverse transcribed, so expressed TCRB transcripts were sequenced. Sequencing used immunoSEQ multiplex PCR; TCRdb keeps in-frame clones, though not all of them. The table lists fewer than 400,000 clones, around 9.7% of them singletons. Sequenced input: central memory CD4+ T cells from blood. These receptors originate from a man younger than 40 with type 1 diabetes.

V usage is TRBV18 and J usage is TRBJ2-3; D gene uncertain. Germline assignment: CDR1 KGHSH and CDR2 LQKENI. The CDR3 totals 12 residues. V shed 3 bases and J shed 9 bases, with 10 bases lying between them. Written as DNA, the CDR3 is TGTGCCAGCTCACCGTTGAGCAGCACGCAGTATTTT. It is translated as CASSPLSSTQYF.

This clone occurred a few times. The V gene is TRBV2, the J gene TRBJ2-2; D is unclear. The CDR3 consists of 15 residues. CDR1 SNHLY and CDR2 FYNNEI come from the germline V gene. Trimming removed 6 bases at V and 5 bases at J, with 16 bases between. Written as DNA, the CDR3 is TGTGCCAGCAGCCCCAGTGGGGTTGGAACCGGGGAGCTGTTTTTT. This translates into CASSPSGVGTGELFF.